The 14 T cell receptor beta chains presented below share a single source sample, sequenced in a study of glioma-infiltrating T cells after dendritic cell vaccination. Time point given: after dendritic cell vaccination, including at tumor progression/relapse. Sequencing was performed with immunoSEQ multiplex PCR; in TCRdb, only in-frame clones are kept and a portion is missing. In the table there are 72,000 or so clones, over 75% of which are singletons. Material: blood, obtained after dendritic cell vaccination. Receptors originate from a human donor with glioblastoma.

The chain uses TRBV2 and TRBJ2-7; TRBD1 might be the D (6 bases). Between the trimmed V and J ends, which lost 6 bases and 6 bases, there was a span of 15 bases. The CDR3 has 13 amino acids. CDR1 SNHLY and CDR2 FYNNEI come from the germline V gene. This CDR3 reads CASRRVTGGEQYF. For the CDR3, the DNA is TGTGCCAGCAGAAGAGTGACAGGCGGCGAGCAGTACTTC.

The rearrangement links TRBV4-1 to TRBJ1-5, with a weak D call TRBD1 (6 bases). CDR1 and CDR2 from the germline V gene are MGHRA and YSYEKL. CDR3 length: 16 amino acids. V dropped 4 bases and J dropped 2 bases, with 15 bases sitting between them. The CDR3 protein is CASSPSGGAGNQPQHF. As DNA, the CDR3 is TGCGCCAGCAGCCCCTCCGGGGGGGCCGGCAATCAGCCCCAGCATTTT.

This clone was counted between two and nine times. The chain combines TRBV14 with TRBJ1-1; 7 positions match TRBD1. Losses at the gene ends were 3 bases for V and 4 bases for J; bases not matched to a gene: 8. The CDR3 totals 15 residues. CDR1 and CDR2 from the germline V gene are SGHDN and FVKESK. The CDR3 here is CASSQAQGRRTEAFF. The CDR3 coding sequence is TGTGCCAGCAGCCAGGCACAGGGGAGACGCACTGAAGCTTTCTTT. Drawing the rest from reference TRBV14 and TRBJ1-1, the complete variable domain is EAGVTQFPSHSVIEKGQTVTLRCDPISGHDNLYWYRRVMGKEIKFLLHFVKESKQDESGMPNNRFLAERTGGTYSTLKVQPAELEDSGVYFCASSQAQGRRTEAFFGQGTRLTVV.

The chain joins TRBV19 to TRBJ1-2, with a tentative D call TRBD1 (6 bases). This CDR3 comprises 14 residues. The germline V gene has CDR1 LNHDA and CDR2 SQIVND (reference sequence). V lost 5 bases to trimming and J lost 5 bases, with 15 bases between them. The CDR3 DNA is TGTGCCAGTAGTCCCGCTGGGGGCCTTTATGGCTACACCTTC. This translates into CASSPAGGLYGYTF. Full variable domain (remainder filled in from reference TRBV19 and TRBJ1-2): DGGITQSPKYLFRKEGQNVTLSCEQNLNHDAMYWYRQDPGQGLRLIYYSQIVNDFQKGDIAEGYSVSREKKESFPLTVTSAQKNPTAFYLCASSPAGGLYGYTFGSGTRLTVV.

The chain uses TRBV5-6 and TRBJ1-1, with 8 bases matching TRBD1. CDR1 is SGHDT and CDR2 is YYEEEE in the germline V gene. J lost 5 bases, V lost 0 bases, and 6 bases had no gene match. The CDR3 sequence is 15 residues long. CDR3 in DNA: TGTGCCAGCAGCTTGGAAGGTGACAGGGGAACTGAAGCTTTCTTT. Its protein product is CASSLEGDRGTEAFF.

This chain joins TRBV5-1 and TRBJ2-5, with TRBD1 as a possible D gene (5 bases). The CDR3 has 16 amino acids. Germline assignment: CDR1 SGHRS and CDR2 YFSETQ. Trimming removed 5 bases from V and 5 bases from J, with 22 bases in between. The CDR3 DNA is TGCGCCAGCAGACCTACAAGGGCAGGGTCAGGGGAGACCCAGTACTTC. Protein: CASRPTRAGSGETQYF.

This chain joins TRBV18 and TRBJ2-6, with 9 bases lining up with TRBD1. With V trimmed by 3 bases and J by 1 base, 4 bases remained unmatched. The CDR3 is made up of 17 amino acids. The germline V gene encodes CDR1 KGHSH and CDR2 LQKENI. The CDR3 nucleotides are TGTGCCAGCTCACCCGACAGGGGGGGGTCTGGGGCCAACGTCCTGACTTTC. Its protein product is CASSPDRGGSGANVLTF.

The rearrangement links TRBV2 to TRBJ2-7, with D possibly being TRBD1 (5 bases). Between the trimmed V and J ends, which lost 10 bases and 3 bases, there was a span of 10 bases. CDR3 length: 11 amino acids. The germline CDR1 and CDR2 sequences are SNHLY and FYNNEI. CDR3 bases: TGTGCCATCAGGGCCAACTACGAGCAGTACTTC. Translated, it gives CAIRANYEQYF.

The chain carries TRBV5-1 and TRBJ2-2, with 9 bases aligning to TRBD1. Germline CDR1 SGHRS, CDR2 YFSETQ. V shed 8 bases, J shed 4 bases, and the junction held 9 bases outside the gene matches. The CDR3 consists of 15 residues. The CDR3 DNA sequence: TGCGCCAGTTCCACAGGGGGCGCGAGCACCGGGGAGCTGTTTTTT. As protein: CASSTGGASTGELFF.

Concerning this clone itself: Other nucleotide sequences from this sample produce the same CDR3. The V call is TRBV5-1, the J call TRBJ1-1, with D possibly matching TRBD1 (6 bases). Germline V CDR1 and CDR2: SGHRS, YFSETQ. The CDR3 has 14 amino acids. The V end lost 4 bases, the J end lost 1 base, and 11 bases lay between the germline ends. The CDR3 DNA follows: TGCGCCAGCAGCCTAGTCAGGGGGAACACTGAAGCTTTCTTT. It translates to CASSLVRGNTEAFF.

V and J are TRBV7-2 and TRBJ2-3; TRBD1 agrees at 7 bases. Per germline, CDR1 SGHTA and CDR2 FQGNSA. The junction had 6 bases not matched to a gene; V was cut back by 6 bases and J by 0 bases. The length of the CDR3 is 15 residues. The CDR3 DNA is TGTGCCAGCAGAAACGACAGGGCTAGCACAGATACGCAGTATTTT. It is translated as CASRNDRASTDTQYF.

V usage is TRBV28 and J usage is TRBJ1-5; D gene unclear. Looked up from germline, CDR1 is MDHEN and CDR2 is SYDVKM. Deletions cut 6 bases from V and 16 bases from J, with 19 bases between. The CDR3 sequence is 12 residues long. The CDR3, as DNA: TGTGCCAGCAGCAACACATGGGCTTTTGAACATTTT. Encoded protein: CASSNTWAFEHF. The whole variable domain, remainder taken from reference TRBV28 and TRBJ1-5, is DVKVTQSSRYLVKRTGEKVFLECVQDMDHENMFWYRQDPGLGLRLIYFSYDVKMKEKGDIPEGYSVSREKKERFSLILESASTNQTSMYLCASSNTWAFEHFGDGTRLSIL.

The chain couples TRBV19 to TRBJ2-7; 11 nucleotides line up with TRBD2. Germline assignment: CDR1 LNHDA and CDR2 SQIVND (reference sequence). The junction had 13 bases not matched to a gene; V was cut back by 5 bases and J by 4 bases. This CDR3 comprises 17 residues. The CDR3 protein is CASSLASGGKEEYEQYF. The CDR3 region has the DNA TGTGCCAGTAGTTTGGCTAGCGGGGGGAAGGAAGAGTACGAGCAGTACTTC.

The chain links TRBV15 to TRBJ2-1; TRBD2 might be the D (5 bases). This CDR3 has 14 amino acids. CDR1 and CDR2 from the germline V gene are LNHNV and YYDKDF (reference sequence). Between the trimmed V and J ends, which lost 1 base and 10 bases, there was a span of 14 bases. As DNA, the CDR3 is TGTGCCACCAGCAGAGGGCTCGGTCAGCGGGAGCAGTTCTTC. It specifies CATSRGLGQREQFF. Full variable domain (outside the CDR3, taken from reference TRBV15 and TRBJ2-1): DAMVIQNPRYQVTQFGKPVTLSCSQTLNHNVMYWYQQKSSQAPKLLFHYYDKDFNNEADTPDNFQSRRPNTSFCFLDIRSPGLGDTAMYLCATSRGLGQREQFFGPGTRLTVL.